A selection of T cell receptor beta chains follows, all from one sample in a study of blood T cell repertoires in COVID-19. The repertoire was sequenced with immunoSEQ multiplex PCR; TCRdb's copy has only in-frame clones and lacks some. The data contain tens of thousands of clones, 89% of them seen just once; the ten biggest clones take up roughly 28%. Sequences were obtained from peripheral blood. Receptors were obtained from a woman aged 65 to 85 with active COVID-19. The CDR3 runs from the conserved cysteine through the conserved F or W. A D gene is named only where the DNA matches it firmly.

len	d_gene	v_gene	j_gene	CDR3aa
13	TRBD2	TRBV19	TRBJ2-3	CATGREGTDTQYF
14	-	TRBV28	TRBJ2-6	CASSFGFGANVLTF
14	TRBD1	TRBV19	TRBJ2-3	CASKETGAADTQYF
15	TRBD1	TRBV11-1	TRBJ1-6	CASSLGDRVNSPLHF
18	TRBD1	TRBV4-3	TRBJ1-4	CASSQVFTAGTGEGKLFF
14	TRBD1	TRBV6-5	TRBJ1-4	CASSLTGGEEKLFF
15	-	TRBV27	TRBJ2-7	CASTQGPLITGEQYF
14	-	TRBV3-1/TRBV3-2	TRBJ2-5	CASSPTQLPKTQYF
14	-	TRBV19	TRBJ2-1	CASKMGQTYNEQFF
16	-	TRBV18	TRBJ1-6	CASSPKRPGDNSPLHF
16	TRBD1	TRBV24-1	TRBJ2-7	CATSEGGTGGYYEQYF
15	TRBD1	TRBV29-1	TRBJ1-2	CSAEKGTGVNYGYTF
14	-	TRBV4-1	TRBJ1-4	CASSSNRVDEKLFF
14	-	TRBV5-3	TRBJ1-4	CVPPLGLSYEKLFF
13	-	TRBV15	TRBJ2-3	CATSRDGQGAQYF
13	-	TRBV4-1	TRBJ1-3	CASSQDMGNTIYF
16	TRBD2	TRBV6-6	TRBJ2-3	CASSPSGSGGADTQYF
16	TRBD1	TRBV9	TRBJ1-4	CASSVGGQGANEKLFF
15	-	TRBV5-1	TRBJ2-1	CASSLDGTLYNEQFF
14	-	TRBV27	TRBJ2-3	CASSLRGAKDTQYF
15	TRBD1	TRBV6-5	TRBJ1-5	CASSPDRGSNQPQHF
16	-	TRBV19	TRBJ2-6	CASSSPRGSGANVLTF
14	-	TRBV6-5	TRBJ1-2	CASSYRGVNYGYTF
13	-	TRBV19	TRBJ1-2	CASSPGTNYGYTF
13	-	TRBV18	TRBJ2-7	CASSQGRFDEQYF
12	TRBD1	TRBV7-2	TRBJ1-2	CASSSQGWGYTF
15	TRBD1	TRBV10-1	TRBJ1-2	CASSESRGPSYGYTF
13	-	TRBV29-1	TRBJ1-1	CSVEEGGNTEAFF
12	-	TRBV10-3	TRBJ1-5	CAISEGGQPQHF
15	TRBD2	TRBV11-2	TRBJ2-5	CASSYSGGATETQYF
15	TRBD1	TRBV28	TRBJ2-2	CASRRQGVNTGELFF
12	-	TRBV27	TRBJ1-1	CASSIGGRRAFF
15	TRBD2	TRBV7-2	TRBJ2-7	CASSGQRGAAHEQYF
14	-	TRBV10-3	TRBJ1-5	CAISESAQGQPQHF
14	TRBD2	TRBV28	TRBJ2-7	CASSPRDYPREQYF